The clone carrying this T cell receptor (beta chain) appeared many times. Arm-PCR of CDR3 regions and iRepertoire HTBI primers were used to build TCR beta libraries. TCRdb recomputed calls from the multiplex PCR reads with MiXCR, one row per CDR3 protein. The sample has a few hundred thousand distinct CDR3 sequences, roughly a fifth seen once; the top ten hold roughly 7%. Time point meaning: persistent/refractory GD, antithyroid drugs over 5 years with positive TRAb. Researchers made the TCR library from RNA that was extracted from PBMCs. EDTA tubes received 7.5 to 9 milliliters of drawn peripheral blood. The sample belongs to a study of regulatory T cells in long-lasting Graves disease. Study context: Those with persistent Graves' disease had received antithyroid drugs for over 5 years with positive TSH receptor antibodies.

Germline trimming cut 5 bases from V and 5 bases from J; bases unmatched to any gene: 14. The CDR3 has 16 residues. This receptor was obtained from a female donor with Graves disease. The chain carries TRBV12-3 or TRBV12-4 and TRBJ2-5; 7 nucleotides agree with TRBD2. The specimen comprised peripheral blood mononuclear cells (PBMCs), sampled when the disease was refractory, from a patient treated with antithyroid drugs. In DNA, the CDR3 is TGTGCCAGCAGTCCCTCCTCGGCGGGAGCCTCTGAGACCCAGTACTTC. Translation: CASSPSSAGASETQYF.